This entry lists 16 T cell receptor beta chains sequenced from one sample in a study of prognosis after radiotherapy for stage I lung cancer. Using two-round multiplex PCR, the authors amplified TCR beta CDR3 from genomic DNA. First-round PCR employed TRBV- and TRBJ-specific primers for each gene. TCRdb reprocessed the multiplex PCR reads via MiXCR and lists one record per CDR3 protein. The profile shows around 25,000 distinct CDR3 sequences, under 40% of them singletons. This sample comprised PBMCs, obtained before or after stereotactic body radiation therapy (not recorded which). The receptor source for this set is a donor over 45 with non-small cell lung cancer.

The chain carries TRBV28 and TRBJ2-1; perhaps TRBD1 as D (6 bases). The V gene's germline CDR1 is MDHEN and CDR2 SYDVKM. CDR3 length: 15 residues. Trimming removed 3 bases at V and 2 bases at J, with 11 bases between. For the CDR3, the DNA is TGTGCCAGCAGTTTTGGGCCAGGGGCCTACAATGAGCAGTTCTTC. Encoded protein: CASSFGPGAYNEQFF. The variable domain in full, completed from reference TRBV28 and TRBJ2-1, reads DVKVTQSSRYLVKRTGEKVFLECVQDMDHENMFWYRQDPGLGLRLIYFSYDVKMKEKGDIPEGYSVSREKKERFSLILESASTNQTSMYLCASSFGPGAYNEQFFGPGTRLTVL.

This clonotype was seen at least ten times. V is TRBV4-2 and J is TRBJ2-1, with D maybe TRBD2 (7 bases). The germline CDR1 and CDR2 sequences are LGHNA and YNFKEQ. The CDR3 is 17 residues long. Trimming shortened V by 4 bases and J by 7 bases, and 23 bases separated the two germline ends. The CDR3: CASSPGGVGIFSNEQFF. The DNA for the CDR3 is TGTGCCAGCAGCCCGGGGGGCGTGGGGATATTTAGTAATGAGCAGTTCTTC.

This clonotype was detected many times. CDR3 protein: CASSEGPQNTEAFF. The CDR3 DNA reads TGCGCCAGCAGCGAGGGACCTCAGAACACTGAAGCTTTCTTT. This sequence joins TRBV5-1 and TRBJ1-1, with a tentative D call TRBD1 (5 bases). CDR3 size: 14 residues. The germline gives CDR1 SGHRS, CDR2 YFSETQ. V lost 4 bases and J lost 1, with 11 bases in between.

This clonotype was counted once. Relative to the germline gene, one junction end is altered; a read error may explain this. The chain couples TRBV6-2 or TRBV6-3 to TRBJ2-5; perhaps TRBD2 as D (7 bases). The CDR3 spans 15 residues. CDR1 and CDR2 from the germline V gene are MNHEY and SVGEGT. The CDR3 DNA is TGTGCCAGCGGCTCTATCGGGCGGGGGCAAGAGACCCATTACTTC. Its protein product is CASGSIGRGQETHYF.

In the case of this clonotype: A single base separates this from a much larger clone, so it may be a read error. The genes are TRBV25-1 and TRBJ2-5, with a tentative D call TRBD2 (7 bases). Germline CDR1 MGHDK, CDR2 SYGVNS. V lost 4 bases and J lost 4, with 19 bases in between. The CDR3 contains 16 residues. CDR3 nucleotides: TGTGCCAGCAGTGCCCTATTTTGGGAGGGGGGAGAGACCCAGTACTTC. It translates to CASSALFWEGGETQYF.

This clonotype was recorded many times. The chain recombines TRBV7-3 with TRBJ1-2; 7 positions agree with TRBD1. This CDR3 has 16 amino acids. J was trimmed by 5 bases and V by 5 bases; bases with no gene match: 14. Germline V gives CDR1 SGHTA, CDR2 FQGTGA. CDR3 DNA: TGTGCCAGCAGCCCCATCAGACGACAGGGCAGTTATGGCTACACCTTC. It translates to CASSPIRRQGSYGYTF. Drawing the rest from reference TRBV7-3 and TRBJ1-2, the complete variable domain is GAGVSQTPSNKVTEKGKYVELRCDPISGHTALYWYRQSLGQGPEFLIYFQGTGAADDSGLPNDRFFAVRPEGSVSTLKIQRTERGDSAVYLCASSPIRRQGSYGYTFGSGTRLTVV.

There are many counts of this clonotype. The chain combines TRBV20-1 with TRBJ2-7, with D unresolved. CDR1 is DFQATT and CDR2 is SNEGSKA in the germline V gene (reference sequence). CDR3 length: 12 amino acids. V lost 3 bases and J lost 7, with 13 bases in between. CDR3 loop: CSASSRTWEQYF. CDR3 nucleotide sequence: TGCAGTGCTAGCAGTAGAACCTGGGAGCAGTACTTC.

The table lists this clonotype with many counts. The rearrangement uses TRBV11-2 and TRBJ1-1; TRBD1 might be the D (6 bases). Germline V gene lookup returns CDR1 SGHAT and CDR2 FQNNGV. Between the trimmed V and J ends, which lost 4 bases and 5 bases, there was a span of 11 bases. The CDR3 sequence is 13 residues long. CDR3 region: CASSSTGTTEAFF. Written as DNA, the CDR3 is TGTGCCAGCAGCTCCACCGGGACAACTGAAGCTTTCTTT.

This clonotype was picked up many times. CDR3 in DNA: TGTGCCAGCAGACTCTCAGGGAGCGGGACCTCCTACGAGCAGTACTTC. Translation gives CASRLSGSGTSYEQYF. The V gene is TRBV27, the J gene TRBJ2-7, with 7 bases fitting TRBD2. Germline values: CDR1 MNHEY, CDR2 SMNVEV (reference sequence). This CDR3 is 16 amino acids long. Losses at the gene ends were 6 bases for V and 0 bases for J; bases not matched to a gene: 11.

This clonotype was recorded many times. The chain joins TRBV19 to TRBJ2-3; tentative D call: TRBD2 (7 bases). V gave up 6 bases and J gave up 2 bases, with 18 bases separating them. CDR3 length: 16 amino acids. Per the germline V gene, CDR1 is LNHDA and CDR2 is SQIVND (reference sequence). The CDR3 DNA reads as TGTGCCAGTAGCGCCGCGGGGGCAGGACCCACAGATACGCAGTATTTT. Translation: CASSAAGAGPTDTQYF.

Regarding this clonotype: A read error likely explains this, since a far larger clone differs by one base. The CDR3 sequence is CASRLSSSYEQYF. As DNA, the CDR3 is TGTGCCAGCAGGCTCTCGAGCTCCTACGAGCAGTACTTC. The rearrangement links TRBV6-4 to TRBJ2-7, with D unresolved. The V gene lost 6 bases and the J gene lost 0 bases, with 9 bases spanning the gap. The CDR3 has 13 amino acids. The V gene's germline CDR1 is MRHNA and CDR2 SNTAGT.

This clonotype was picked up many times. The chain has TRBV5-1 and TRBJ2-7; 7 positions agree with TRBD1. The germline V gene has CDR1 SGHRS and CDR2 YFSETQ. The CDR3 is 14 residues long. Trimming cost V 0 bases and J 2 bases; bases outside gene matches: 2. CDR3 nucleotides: TGCGCCAGCAGCTTGGAGGGACAGACCTACGAGCAGTACTTC. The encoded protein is CASSLEGQTYEQYF.

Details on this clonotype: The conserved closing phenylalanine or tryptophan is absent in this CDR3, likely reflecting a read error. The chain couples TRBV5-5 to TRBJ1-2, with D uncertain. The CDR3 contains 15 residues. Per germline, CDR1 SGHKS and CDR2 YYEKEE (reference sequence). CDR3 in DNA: TGTGTCAGCAGCTTGGCGGCCGGGATCAACTATGGCTACACCCTC. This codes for CVSSLAAGINYGYTL.

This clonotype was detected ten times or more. The CDR3, as DNA: TGTGCCTGGAGTCCGGGTGGGCCCGGAAACACCATATATTTT. It codes for CAWSPGGPGNTIYF. The chain has TRBV30 and TRBJ1-3; D is undetermined. Trimming pared 2 bases from V and 4 bases from J, leaving 12 bases between. CDR3 size: 14 residues. Germline V lookup: CDR1 GTSNPN, CDR2 SVGIG (reference sequence).

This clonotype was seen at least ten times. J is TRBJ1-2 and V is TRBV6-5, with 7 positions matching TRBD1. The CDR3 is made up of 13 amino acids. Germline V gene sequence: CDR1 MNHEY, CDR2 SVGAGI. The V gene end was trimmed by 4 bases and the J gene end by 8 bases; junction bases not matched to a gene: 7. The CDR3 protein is CASSLYQGVGYTF. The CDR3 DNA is TGTGCCAGCAGTTTATATCAGGGGGTCGGCTACACCTTC.

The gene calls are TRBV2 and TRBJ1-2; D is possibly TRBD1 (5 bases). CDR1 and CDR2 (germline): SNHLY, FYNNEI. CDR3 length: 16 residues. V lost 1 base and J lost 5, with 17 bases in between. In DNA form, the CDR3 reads TGTGCCAGCAGTGAAGAAGGGGCCAGGGTTGGGTATGGCTACACCTTC. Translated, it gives CASSEEGARVGYGYTF.